These T cell receptor beta chains were read from a single sample in a study of CD8+ T cells in alopecia areata. Profiling relied on immunoSEQ multiplex PCR, and the TCRdb table lists in-frame clones only, not all of them. The sample gives approximately 12,000 clones, approximately 65% of which show up once; 20% to 25% is in the top ten. Sequenced: skin. Source of these receptors: a human donor with alopecia areata. Each CDR3 is given with its conserved first and last residue. The order of the fields is CDR3 protein, clone size, V gene, D gene. A D gene is named only where the DNA matches it firmly. A row's size may be missing; if present it is once, few, many or a size class.

CASSDAGFYEQYF | few | TRBV2 | .
CASSSDGLEGYTF | . | TRBV6-5 | .
CASSQGRLADRSSYNEQFF | . | TRBV4-2 | .
CASSLGQGAHDTQYF | . | TRBV11-2 | TRBD1
CASSQGPGARDHNYGYTF | . | TRBV4-3 | .
CASRTGNQETQYF | few | TRBV28 | .
CASSPGNQPQHF | . | TRBV19 | .
CASTLSITGGYEQYF | . | TRBV6-5 | TRBD1
CASSPPVSYEQYF | . | TRBV5-1 | .
CASSSPRNGRTDTQYF | . | TRBV6-5 | .
CASSPLDRGSYEQYF | . | TRBV18 | TRBD1
CAIDSGQGTDTQYF | . | TRBV6-5 | TRBD1
CASSPREAGYYEQYF | few | TRBV14 | TRBD2
CASSRREMGSEQFF | . | TRBV11-3 | TRBD2
CASSVAGGGAYEQYF | . | TRBV9 | .
CASDPGADTQYF | few | TRBV7-9 | .
CASSQDWGADGNTIYF | . | TRBV4-1 | .
CASSFLRDDKYF | few | TRBV5-4 | .
CASSPGPSSGNTIYF | . | TRBV6-1 | .
CAISENSGANVLTF | few | TRBV10-3 | .
CAWTLPSSTDTQYF | . | TRBV30 | .
CSVEDPVGQPQHF | medium-sized | TRBV29-1 | .
CASSLENEQYF | . | TRBV5-5 | .
CASSQESWWWASAFYNEQFF | . | TRBV4-3 | .